One sample yielded the 19 T cell receptor beta chains listed below, sequenced in a study of technical replicates of blood from a handful of donors. Sequenced by immunoSEQ multiplex PCR; TCRdb stores in-frame clones only, minus some. The table has 60,000 to 70,000 clones, about 90% seen once. The specimen was PBMCs. The receptors derive from a human donor in good health. Some clones in this sample may be carry-over from other donors' samples.

This CDR3 is CASSWTGANTEAFF. CDR3 DNA: TGTGCCAGCAGTTGGACAGGCGCGAACACTGAAGCTTTCTTT. This sequence joins TRBV5-4 and TRBJ1-1; 7 nucleotides line up with TRBD1. Per germline, CDR1 SGHNT and CDR2 YYREEE (reference sequence). The V gene end was trimmed by 5 bases and the J gene end by 1 base; junction bases not matched to a gene: 5. The CDR3 consists of 14 residues. The variable domain in full, with the rest retrieved from reference TRBV5-4 and TRBJ1-1, is ETGVTQSPTHLIKTRGQQVTLRCSSQSGHNTVSWYQQALGQGPQFIFQYYREEENGRGNFPPRFSGLQFPNYSSELNVNALELDDSALYLCASSWTGANTEAFFGQGTRLTVV.

This chain uses TRBV6-1 with TRBJ1-5; D possibly corresponds to TRBD1 (6 bases). V lost 3 bases to trimming and J lost 4 bases, with 16 bases between them. Germline V gives CDR1 MNHNS, CDR2 SASEGT. The CDR3 sequence is 16 residues long. In nucleotides, the CDR3 is TGTGCCAGCAGTGAGGGAACCGGGACACTAAATCAGCCCCAGCATTTT. It is translated as CASSEGTGTLNQPQHF.

The DNA for the CDR3 is TGTGCCAGCAGCTCAAACTCCCGGGACCTCGGGGGCATTCAGTACTTC. As protein: CASSSNSRDLGGIQYF. V gene TRBV5-4 combines with J gene TRBJ2-4; tentatively, D is TRBD2 (6 bases). Trimming took 3 bases from V and 9 from J, leaving 22 bases between them. CDR1 is SGHNT, CDR2 YYREEE, per germline (reference sequence). This CDR3 has 16 amino acids.

This CDR3 reads CASRPKQRLNTEAFF. The CDR3 DNA sequence: TGTGCCAGCAGACCAAAACAGAGATTGAACACTGAAGCTTTCTTT. The rearrangement uses TRBV7-9 and TRBJ1-1; D unclear. The CDR3 runs 15 residues. Germline CDR1 and CDR2: SEHNR and FQNEAQ (reference sequence). V lost 6 bases to trimming and J lost 0 bases, with 14 bases between them.

The rearrangement uses TRBV9 and TRBJ2-3; the D gene is possibly TRBD2 (6 bases). The CDR3 consists of 15 residues. V dropped 4 bases and J dropped 0 bases, with 12 bases sitting between them. Germline-derived CDR1 and CDR2 are SGDLS and YYNGEE. The CDR3 protein is CASSLAGTSTDTQYF. The DNA of the CDR3 is TGTGCCAGCAGCTTGGCGGGGACTAGCACAGATACGCAGTATTTT.

The chain uses TRBV7-6 and TRBJ2-3; 7 bases are shared with TRBD1. The V gene's germline CDR1 is SGHVS and CDR2 FNYEAQ. V lost 5 bases to trimming and J lost 4 bases; unmatched junction nucleotides: 9. This CDR3 is built from 15 residues. The CDR3 region is CASSTTGWGADTQYF. The CDR3 nucleotides read TGTGCCAGCAGCACGACAGGGTGGGGCGCAGATACGCAGTATTTT.

This sequence joins TRBV20-1 and TRBJ2-5; a possible D gene is TRBD2 (6 bases). Trimming took 3 bases from V and 4 from J, leaving 6 bases between them. Germline V gives CDR1 DFQATT, CDR2 SNEGSKA (reference sequence). CDR3 length: 11 residues. The CDR3, as DNA: TGCAGTGCTAGCGGGAGAGAGACCCAGTACTTC. It specifies CSASGRETQYF.

The chain links TRBV7-9 to TRBJ1-2, with 10 bases matching TRBD1. This CDR3 has 15 residues. Germline V gene lookup returns CDR1 SEHNR and CDR2 FQNEAQ (reference sequence). V gave up 3 bases and J gave up 7 bases; unmatched junction bases: 8. The CDR3 DNA follows: TGTGCCAGCAGCTTGGACGACAGGGGGCTGGGTGGCTACACCTTC. It specifies CASSLDDRGLGGYTF.

The chain carries TRBV19 and TRBJ1-3; 7 nucleotides align to TRBD1. Germline V lookup: CDR1 LNHDA, CDR2 SQIVND (reference sequence). The CDR3 totals 16 residues. The V segment lost 6 bases and the J segment 1 base; nucleotides outside the gene matches: 9. CDR3: CASSQFPGQSGNTIYF. In DNA, the CDR3 is TGTGCCAGTAGCCAATTCCCGGGACAGTCTGGAAACACCATATATTTT.

This clone occurred once. This chain uses TRBV12-5 with TRBJ2-6, with 8 bases that match TRBD1. V lost 5 bases to trimming and J lost 0 bases; unmatched junction nucleotides: 6. The CDR3 length is 17 residues. Germline lookup yields CDR1 LGHNT and CDR2 FRNRAP. The CDR3 here is CASGLGQGLSGANVLTF. The CDR3, as DNA: TGTGCTAGTGGTCTCGGACAGGGCCTCTCTGGGGCCAACGTCCTGACTTTC.

This sequence joins TRBV6-5 and TRBJ1-1; D uncertain. The V end was cut by 5 bases, the J end by 3 bases, with 16 bases between. From germline, CDR1 is MNHEY and CDR2 SVGAGI. The CDR3 totals 15 residues. The CDR3 bases are TGTGCCAGCAGTCCCGAACCACGGGGTTACACTGAAGCTTTCTTT. As protein: CASSPEPRGYTEAFF.

The V gene is TRBV19, the J gene TRBJ1-2, with a possible D match to TRBD1 (6 bases). The V end lost 3 bases, the J end lost 6 bases, and 11 bases lay between the germline ends. In germline, CDR1 is LNHDA, CDR2 SQIVND (reference sequence). The CDR3 is 13 residues long. The CDR3 spells CASSISQGHGYTF. CDR3 bases: TGTGCCAGTAGTATCAGTCAGGGGCATGGCTACACCTTC.

The chain joins TRBV14 to TRBJ1-5; TRBD1 matches 7 bases. Germline V CDR1 and CDR2: SGHDN, FVKESK. Germline trimming cut 0 bases from V and 4 bases from J; bases unmatched to any gene: 18. CDR3 length: 20 amino acids. The DNA for the CDR3 is TGTGCCAGCAGCCAAGATCTCTTTGGGGCGGGGACAGATAAAAATCAGCCCCAGCATTTT. Translating it yields CASSQDLFGAGTDKNQPQHF.

The chain employs TRBV11-2 and TRBJ2-2; no clear D. V dropped 2 bases and J dropped 6 bases, with 10 bases sitting between them. This CDR3 comprises 14 residues. Germline CDR1 reads SGHAT; CDR2 reads FQNNGV. The chain's CDR3 is CASSLLGVAGELFF. The CDR3 DNA reads TGTGCCAGCAGCTTATTGGGCGTCGCCGGGGAGCTGTTTTTT.

This chain links TRBV4-1 with TRBJ2-7; the match to TRBD2 covers 8 bases. Trimming removed 0 bases from V and 4 bases from J; junction bases left unmatched: 2. CDR1 MGHRA and CDR2 YSYEKL come from the germline V gene. The CDR3 extends over 14 amino acids. This CDR3 reads CASSQDPGGYEQYF. In nucleotides, the CDR3 is TGCGCCAGCAGCCAAGACCCGGGAGGGTACGAGCAGTACTTC.

This chain uses TRBV9 with TRBJ2-7, with a possible D match to TRBD1 (6 bases). This CDR3 region has 16 residues. Germline V gene lookup returns CDR1 SGDLS and CDR2 YYNGEE. Trimming cost V 4 bases and J 2 bases, with 19 bases left between them. CDR3 in DNA: TGTGCCAGCAGCCGGGGCATGGGGACACTTCCCTACGAGCAGTACTTC. Encoded protein: CASSRGMGTLPYEQYF.

This clone was detected only once. CDR3 nucleotide sequence: TGTGCCAGCAGTGGCAGCCCGGGGGGCTTGACCTACGAGCAGTACTTC. Residues: CASSGSPGGLTYEQYF. This chain uses TRBV6-4 with TRBJ2-7; a possible D gene is TRBD2 (7 bases). The CDR3 spans 16 residues. Per the germline V gene, CDR1 is MRHNA and CDR2 is SNTAGT. Trimming removed 4 bases at V and 2 bases at J, with 18 bases between.

In its sample, this clone was seen a few times. The chain carries TRBV6-4 and TRBJ1-5; 8 bases are shared with TRBD1. This CDR3 contains 15 residues. Germline assignment: CDR1 MRHNA and CDR2 SNTAGT. Unmatched junction bases numbered 10, after V lost 6 bases and J lost 6 bases. The CDR3 protein is CASSAVRGLGQPQHF. DNA of the CDR3: TGTGCCAGCAGCGCGGTCAGGGGGCTGGGTCAGCCCCAGCATTTT.

This clone occurred once. This rearrangement joins TRBV6-6 to TRBJ2-7; weak D call: TRBD1 (5 bases). Per the germline V gene, CDR1 is MNHNY and CDR2 is SVGAGI (reference sequence). The V and J ends lost 5 bases and 0 bases respectively, with 14 bases between them. This CDR3 is 15 amino acids long. DNA of the CDR3: TGTGCCAGCAGTCGAGACAGAGTAAGCTCCTACGAGCAGTACTTC. It yields the protein CASSRDRVSSYEQYF.